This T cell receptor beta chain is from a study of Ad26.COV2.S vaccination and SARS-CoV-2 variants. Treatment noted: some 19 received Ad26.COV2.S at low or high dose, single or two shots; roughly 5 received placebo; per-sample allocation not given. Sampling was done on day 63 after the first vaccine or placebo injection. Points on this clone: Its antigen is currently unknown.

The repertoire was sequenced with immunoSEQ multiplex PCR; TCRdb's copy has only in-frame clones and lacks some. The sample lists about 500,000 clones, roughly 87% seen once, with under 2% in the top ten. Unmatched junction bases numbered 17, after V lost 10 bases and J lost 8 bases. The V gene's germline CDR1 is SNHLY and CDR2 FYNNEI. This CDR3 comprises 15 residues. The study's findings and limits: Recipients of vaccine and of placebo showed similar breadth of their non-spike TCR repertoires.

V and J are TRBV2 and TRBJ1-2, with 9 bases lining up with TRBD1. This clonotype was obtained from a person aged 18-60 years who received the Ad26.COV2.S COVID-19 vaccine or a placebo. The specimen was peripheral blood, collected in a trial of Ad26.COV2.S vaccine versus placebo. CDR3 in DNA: TGTGCCACAGACAATACCACAGGGGGCCGTTTAGGCTACACCTTC. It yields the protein CATDNTTGGRLGYTF. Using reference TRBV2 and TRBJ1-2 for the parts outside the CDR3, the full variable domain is EPEVTQTPSHQVTQMGQEVILRCVPISNHLYFYWYRQILGQKVEFLVSFYNNEISEKSEIFDDQFSVERPDGSNFTLKIRSTKLEDSAMYFCATDNTTGGRLGYTFGSGTRLTVV.